This T cell receptor beta chain was identified during a study of blood T cell repertoires in COVID-19. Study background: Acute-phase and convalescent COVID-19 samples originated in the United States, Italy and Spain.

The repertoire was sequenced with immunoSEQ multiplex PCR; TCRdb's copy has only in-frame clones and lacks some. This table holds tens of thousands of clones, 80% found once. Sequenced: peripheral blood. This clonotype was sampled from a woman in her 70s with acute or convalescent COVID-19.

CDR3 DNA: TGTGCCAGCAGCGCGAGCCAGGACAGGGGAACCTACGAGCAGTACTTC. It codes for CASSASQDRGTYEQYF. The chain recombines TRBV9 with TRBJ2-7; 9 nucleotides line up with TRBD1. V dropped 3 bases and J dropped 2; count of bases not matched to a gene: 9. The CDR3 sequence is 16 residues long. Germline assignment: CDR1 SGDLS and CDR2 YYNGEE.